This T cell receptor (beta chain) was captured by sequencing in a study of cytomegalovirus exposure and HLA in healthy donors. Study-level background: The same platform used for the 650 to 850 first-cohort repertoires was also used for the 95 to 150 validation repertoires, as a later analysis reported. Study results and limitations: The study designated 150 to 200 TCR beta chains cytomegalovirus-associated. Testing in vitro showed a few CMV-associated chains specific for CMV antigens. Reports described diagnosis of cytomegalovirus status by the classifier as highly specific and sensitive.

This clone is a singleton in its sample. Antigen: not known. TCRdb's copy holds only in-frame clones and misses some; the assay was immunoSEQ multiplex PCR. Seen here are 65,000 to 85,000 clones, 85% to 95% observed once, and the top ten hold 0.69%. V dropped 5 bases and J dropped 9 bases, with 12 bases sitting between them. The CDR3 is 12 residues long. The V gene's germline CDR1 is SGHTA and CDR2 FQGNSA. This clonotype was obtained from a woman aged 18-30 years in good health and CMV-seronegative. The specimen sequenced was PBMCs. This chain links TRBV7-2 with TRBJ2-3; D possibly corresponds to TRBD1 (6 bases). The CDR3 is CASSPVRGTQYF. CDR3 sequence (DNA): TGTGCCAGCAGCCCCGTAAGGGGGACGCAGTATTTT.